These 27 T cell receptor beta chains were all obtained from the same sample, sequenced in a study of blood T cells in healthy people across ages. A J-beta primer mix and a sample-barcoded 5' primer were used in a second PCR of roughly 6 to 12 cycles. TCRdb reanalysed the 5' RACE reads using MiXCR and keeps one entry per CDR3 protein. The sample records 630,000 or so distinct CDR3 sequences, about 32% being singletons. The specimen was blood. The receptors were gathered from a woman at least 80 years old in good health.

This chain joins TRBV6-1 and TRBJ2-7; a possible D gene is TRBD2 (5 bases). This CDR3 region has 13 residues. The V end was cut by 5 bases, the J end by 6 bases, with 14 bases between. CDR1 and CDR2 from the germline V gene are MNHNS and SASEGT. For the CDR3, the DNA is TGTGCCAGCAGTCCCGAGGTTGAGGGCGAGCAGTACTTC. Translating gives CASSPEVEGEQYF.

This clonotype was recorded a few times. The chain combines TRBV20-1 with TRBJ2-3; 10 nucleotides match TRBD2. CDR3 length equals 15 residues. After removal of 0 bases from V and 5 bases from J, the junction contained 5 bases not matched to a gene. Germline assignment: CDR1 DFQATT and CDR2 SNEGSKA (reference sequence). CDR3 amino acids: CSARDLAGAEDTQYF. The CDR3 coding sequence is TGCAGTGCTAGAGATCTAGCGGGGGCTGAAGATACGCAGTATTTT.

This clonotype was found many times. The chain has TRBV20-1 and TRBJ1-1; D may be TRBD1 (6 bases). Trimming took off 5 bases at V and 11 bases at J, with 18 bases between the two ends. Germline V gene sequence: CDR1 DFQATT, CDR2 SNEGSKA (reference sequence). The CDR3 totals 12 residues. CDR3 sequence: CSAAGQYESAFF. In DNA, the CDR3 is TGCAGTGCTGCAGGACAGTACGAGTCGGCTTTCTTT.

J is TRBJ2-1 and V is TRBV20-1; TRBD2 aligns across 8 bases. V lost 6 bases and J lost 7; bases outside the gene matches: 11. Germline V gene data show CDR1 as DFQATT and CDR2 as SNEGSKA (reference sequence). This CDR3 has 14 residues. The CDR3 nucleotides are TGCAGTGCGGTTCGACTAGCGTCGGGGAATGAGCAGTTCTTC. Protein sequence: CSAVRLASGNEQFF.

The chain has TRBV12-5 and TRBJ1-1, with D maybe TRBD1 (6 bases). CDR1 is LGHNT and CDR2 is FRNRAP in the germline V gene. The CDR3 runs to 15 residues. V was cut by 5 bases and J by 1 base, with 14 bases left in between. CDR3 nucleotides: TGTGCTAGTGGTGATACAGGGCCTAGGAACACTGAAGCTTTCTTT. Translated: CASGDTGPRNTEAFF.

As to this clonotype: Being one base from a much bigger clone, this may be a read error. The DNA for the CDR3 is TGCAGTGCACGCCCCCGTTACGAGCAGTACTTC. Amino acid sequence: CSARPRYEQYF. The chain uses TRBV20-1 and TRBJ2-7; D ambiguous. The V gene's germline CDR1 is DFQATT and CDR2 SNEGSKA (reference sequence). CDR3 length: 11 amino acids. The V end was cut by 6 bases, the J end by 4 bases, with 10 bases between.

To note about this clonotype: Given a much more abundant clone one base away, this may be a read error. The chain joins TRBV15 to TRBJ2-1, with D tentatively TRBD1 (6 bases). The last part of the DNA fits TRBJ2-7 better; the J call may be wrong. Germline CDR1 LNHNV, CDR2 YYDKDF (reference sequence). The CDR3 is 15 residues long. The CDR3 region is CATSRDRGLYNEQYF. The CDR3 coding sequence is TGTGCCACCAGCAGAGACAGGGGCCTATACAATGAGCAGTACTTC.

With respect to this clonotype: A much larger clonotype is one base distant, so this may be a read error. The CDR3 nucleotides are TGTGCCAGCAGTTTACAGTATACGGGTGGCTACACCTTC. Its translation: CASSLQYTGGYTF. The rearrangement links TRBV12-3 or TRBV12-4 to TRBJ1-2; no definite D call. The length of the CDR3 is 13 residues. Trimming cost V 2 bases and J 7 bases, with 11 bases left between them.

V usage is TRBV5-1 and J usage is TRBJ2-6; 7 positions match TRBD1. The CDR3 has 17 amino acids. Germline V CDR1 and CDR2: SGHRS, YFSETQ. Trimming at V came to 4 bases and at J to 1 base, leaving 8 bases not matched to a gene. For the CDR3, the DNA is TGCGCCAGCAGCACGGGACAGAGTTTTTCTGGGGCCAACGTCCTGACTTTC. Translation gives CASSTGQSFSGANVLTF.

As DNA, the CDR3 is TGTGCCACCAGTGACGCCGGACAGGGGGGATCCTACAATGAGCAGTACTTC. Translation: CATSDAGQGGSYNEQYF. This sequence joins TRBV24-1 and TRBJ2-7, with 10 bases that match TRBD1. Germline CDR1 reads KGHDR; CDR2 reads SFDVKD. The CDR3 totals 17 residues. Unmatched junction bases numbered 15, after V lost 4 bases and J lost 7 bases.

Ten or more counts support this clonotype. The genes are TRBV20-1 and TRBJ2-1; no clear D gene. Germline V lookup: CDR1 DFQATT, CDR2 SNEGSKA (reference sequence). This CDR3 comprises 13 residues. V lost 2 bases and J 1 base, leaving 6 bases between the germline ends. CDR3 protein: CSARKGSYNEQFF. The CDR3 bases are TGCAGTGCTAGAAAAGGTTCCTACAATGAGCAGTTCTTC.

This chain uses TRBV28 with TRBJ2-7; the D gene is possibly TRBD2 (5 bases). V was cut by 5 bases and J by 7 bases, with 15 bases left in between. Germline values: CDR1 MDHEN, CDR2 SYDVKM. CDR3 length: 13 amino acids. As DNA, the CDR3 is TGTGCCAGCAGTCCTCTGGGCCCGGGGGAGCAGTACTTC. Protein: CASSPLGPGEQYF.

The chain uses TRBV6-6 and TRBJ2-4, with 11 bases lining up with TRBD1. Germline V gene sequence: CDR1 MNHNY, CDR2 SVGAGI (reference sequence). The CDR3 spans 13 residues. With V trimmed by 10 bases and J by 9 bases, 8 bases remained unmatched. Here the CDR3 reads CANRDRGAGIQYF. The CDR3 bases are TGTGCCAACAGGGACAGGGGGGCAGGCATTCAGTACTTC.

About this clonotype itself: Just one base apart from a much larger clone, this may be a read error. The chain recombines TRBV19 with TRBJ2-3; D is perhaps TRBD1 (6 bases). The CDR3 consists of 16 residues. Trimming removed 0 bases from V and 2 bases from J, with 12 bases in between. From germline, CDR1 is LNHDA and CDR2 SQIVND (reference sequence). The CDR3 DNA reads TGTGCCAGTAGTATAGACCTCCGGGACATCACAGATACGCAGTATTTT. It encodes CASSIDLRDITDTQYF.

This clonotype has ten or more counts. The V call is TRBV7-3, the J call TRBJ2-1; TRBD2 aligns across 9 bases. CDR1 is SGHTA and CDR2 is FQGTGA in the germline V gene. The trim removed 5 bases at V and 3 bases at J, leaving 11 bases unmatched. CDR3 length: 17 residues. CDR3 sequence (DNA): TGTGCCAGCAGCCCCAATTCGGCGGGGGGGAACTACAATGAGCAGTTCTTC. The encoded protein is CASSPNSAGGNYNEQFF.

This clonotype has ten or more counts. This rearrangement joins TRBV5-6 to TRBJ1-5; weak D call: TRBD1 (6 bases). The CDR3 has 15 residues. CDR1 and CDR2 from the germline V gene are SGHDT and YYEEEE. The ends were cut back, 0 bases at V and 3 bases at J, with 10 bases in the middle. The CDR3 region is CASSLGPGANQPQHF. As DNA, the CDR3 is TGTGCCAGCAGCTTGGGGCCAGGGGCCAATCAGCCCCAGCATTTT.

This clonotype was recorded once. V usage is TRBV20-1 and J usage is TRBJ2-5; 9 bases match TRBD1. CDR1 DFQATT and CDR2 SNEGSKA come from the germline V gene (reference sequence). Unmatched junction bases numbered 6, after V lost 0 bases and J lost 4 bases. The CDR3 loop spans 15 amino acids. This chain's CDR3 is CSAREPGQGRETQYF. The CDR3 bases are TGCAGTGCTAGAGAACCGGGACAGGGAAGAGAGACCCAGTACTTC.

This clonotype was seen more than once but under ten times. The genes are TRBV28 and TRBJ2-6; D call uncertain. This CDR3 region has 16 residues. Trimming took off 2 bases at V and 1 base at J, with 9 bases between the two ends. Germline lookup yields CDR1 MDHEN and CDR2 SYDVKM. CDR3 loop: CASSLGGVSGANVLTF. CDR3 nucleotides: TGTGCCAGCAGTTTAGGTGGGGTATCTGGGGCCAACGTCCTGACTTTC.

This clonotype was observed many times. V and J are TRBV6-2 or TRBV6-3 and TRBJ1-5, with D maybe TRBD1 (5 bases). Trimming took 10 bases from V and 2 from J, leaving 15 bases between them. CDR1 is MNHEY, CDR2 SVGEGT, per germline. CDR3 length equals 14 residues. The CDR3 nucleotides read TGTGCCACCCGTGACAGAGTGGGCAATCAGCCCCAGCATTTT. Encoded protein: CATRDRVGNQPQHF.

CDR3 protein: CSATRVGNQPQHF. CDR3 bases: TGCAGTGCTACCAGGGTGGGCAATCAGCCCCAGCATTTT. The rearrangement joins TRBV20-1 to TRBJ1-5; D possibly corresponds to TRBD1 (5 bases). The CDR3 runs 13 residues. V lost 4 bases to trimming and J lost 2 bases, with 9 bases between them. The germline V gene has CDR1 DFQATT and CDR2 SNEGSKA (reference sequence).

The V and J genes are TRBV18 and TRBJ1-5, with D tentatively TRBD1 (6 bases). The CDR3 spans 16 residues. Germline CDR1 is KGHSH and CDR2 is LQKENI. The V and J ends lost 5 bases and 6 bases respectively, with 20 bases between them. CDR3 DNA: TGTGCCAGCTCAAACGCAGGGGTAAAATTGGGTCAGCCCCAGCATTTT. It is translated as CASSNAGVKLGQPQHF.

This chain joins TRBV20-1 and TRBJ2-5, with 12 bases identical to TRBD2. The V segment lost 1 base and the J segment 2 bases; nucleotides outside the gene matches: 8. CDR1 is DFQATT, CDR2 SNEGSKA, per germline (reference sequence). The CDR3 has 17 residues. CDR3: CSARGLAGARGQETQYF. The CDR3 DNA reads TGCAGTGCTAGAGGACTAGCGGGGGCCCGGGGACAAGAGACCCAGTACTTC.

Ten or more counts support this clonotype. The V call is TRBV11-2, the J call TRBJ2-1; 7 bases align to TRBD1. This CDR3 contains 16 residues. Germline V gives CDR1 SGHAT, CDR2 FQNNGV. V trimming: 5 bases; J trimming: 0 bases; junction bases outside the gene matches: 7. The CDR3 nucleotides are TGTGCCAGCAGCGCATTAACAGGGGACTCCTACAATGAGCAGTTCTTC. This codes for CASSALTGDSYNEQFF. The variable domain in full, completed from reference TRBV11-2 and TRBJ2-1, reads EAGVAQSPRYKIIEKRQSVAFWCNPISGHATLYWYQQILGQGPKLLIQFQNNGVVDDSQLPKDRFSAERLKGVDSTLKIQPAKLEDSAVYLCASSALTGDSYNEQFFGPGTRLTVL.

This clonotype was counted many times. The chain joins TRBV30 to TRBJ1-2, with D possibly being TRBD1 (5 bases). Germline CDR1 and CDR2: GTSNPN and SVGIG (reference sequence). CDR3 length equals 13 residues. V lost 2 bases and J lost 11, with 18 bases in between. This chain's CDR3 is CAWSSTGTMGYTF. DNA for the CDR3: TGTGCCTGGAGTTCCACCGGGACGATGGGTTACACCTTC.

In the case of this clonotype: One end of the junction does not line up with germline, which may come from a read error. The rearrangement joins TRBV7-9 to TRBJ2-7; a weak D match, TRBD1 (5 bases). CDR1 is SEHNR, CDR2 FQNEAQ, per germline (reference sequence). The CDR3 totals 18 residues. CDR3 amino acids: CACSTVGRETYPWYEQYF. CDR3 sequence (DNA): TGTGCCTGCAGCACAGTGGGCAGGGAAACCTACCCTTGGTACGAGCAGTACTTC.

V usage is TRBV6-6 and J usage is TRBJ1-1; TRBD1 matches at 10 bases. This CDR3 has 16 residues. Trimming removed 0 bases from V and 5 bases from J; junction bases left unmatched: 6. Germline V gives CDR1 MNHNY, CDR2 SVGAGI (reference sequence). Here the CDR3 reads CASSYSIGTGETEAFF. The CDR3 region has the DNA TGTGCCAGCAGTTACTCGATCGGGACAGGGGAAACTGAAGCTTTCTTT.

DNA for the CDR3: TGTGCCAGCTCATCCCCGACAGGGGTCTCCACAGATACGCAGTATTTT. This sequence encodes CASSSPTGVSTDTQYF. The chain combines TRBV18 with TRBJ2-3, with TRBD1 matching 8 bases. The CDR3 sequence is 16 residues long. The V gene end was trimmed by 5 bases and the J gene end by 2 bases; junction bases not matched to a gene: 9. Germline V lookup: CDR1 KGHSH, CDR2 LQKENI. Together with reference TRBV18 and TRBJ2-3, the CDR3 gives the full variable domain: NAGVMQNPRHLVRRRGQEARLRCSPMKGHSHVYWYRQLPEEGLKFMVYLQKENIIDESGMPKERFSAEFPKEGPSILRIQQVVRGDSAAYFCASSSPTGVSTDTQYFGPGTRLTVL.